This is a list of T cell receptor beta chains from one sample in a study of identical twins. TCRdb itself ran the 5' RACE reads through MiXCR, one entry per CDR3 protein. The sample includes about 240,000 distinct CDR3 sequences, roughly 13% of them seen just once. Another study also made use of these data, one on yellow fever vaccine responses in identical twins.

Sequences were obtained from memory (CD45RO+) T cells sorted from blood. All receptors derive from a woman between 18 and 29 years old in good health. The CDR3 runs from the conserved cysteine through the conserved F or W. The D gene is left open where the match is weak. Clone size is shown for a subset of rows, as once, few, many or a class of expanded clone.

NA,TRBJ2-1,many,TRBV29-1,CRVVGYNDEQFF,TGCAGGGTGGTGGGCTATAACGATGAGCAGTTCTTC
TRBD2,TRBJ2-3,NA,TRBV10-3,CAIKIGGGSTDTQYF,TGTGCCATCAAGATAGGCGGGGGGTCCACAGATACGCAGTATTTT
TRBD1,TRBJ1-1,many,TRBV7-6,CASSPVTGGEGVTEAFF,TGTGCCAGCAGTCCGGTTACAGGGGGCGAAGGAGTGACTGAAGCTTTCTTT
NA,TRBJ1-6,many,TRBV10-3,CAIRADNSPLHF,TGTGCCATCAGAGCAGATAATTCACCCCTCCACTTT
TRBD2,TRBJ2-7,NA,TRBV18,CASSLGTMRDEQYF,TGTGCCAGCTCACTCGGGACTATGAGGGACGAGCAGTACTTC
NA,TRBJ2-1,few,TRBV6-2/TRBV6-3,CASSYVGGNEQFF,TGTGCCAGCAGTTACGTTGGGGGCAATGAGCAGTTCTTC
NA,TRBJ2-7,few,TRBV5-6,CASSLGRSGEQYF,TGTGCCAGCAGCTTAGGTCGGTCGGGTGAGCAGTACTTC
NA,TRBJ1-5,few,TRBV24-1,CATQARSNQPQHF,TGTGCCACCCAGGCCAGAAGCAATCAGCCCCAGCATTTT
NA,TRBJ2-7,NA,TRBV12-3/TRBV12-4,CASSPPYEQYF,TGTGCCAGCAGTCCACCCTACGAGCAGTACTTC
TRBD1,TRBJ2-6,NA,TRBV4-1,CASSQATDRGANVLTF,TGCGCCAGCAGCCAAGCCACGGACAGGGGGGCCAACGTCCTGACTTTC
TRBD2,TRBJ2-3,few,TRBV2,CASSLLGLAGTTDTQYF,TGTGCCAGCAGTTTGTTGGGTCTAGCGGGGACCACAGATACGCAGTATTTT
TRBD1,TRBJ2-3,few,TRBV20-1,CSGRGQGRGDTQYF,TGCAGTGGTAGGGGACAGGGAAGGGGAGATACGCAGTATTTT
TRBD2,TRBJ2-1,many,TRBV12-3/TRBV12-4,CASSTPRLAGVNEQFF,TGTGCCAGCAGCACACCGCGACTAGCGGGGGTCAATGAGCAGTTCTTC
TRBD2,TRBJ2-3,NA,TRBV27,CASSLGLRTSTDTQYF,TGTGCCAGCAGTCTGGGACTACGGACTAGCACAGATACGCAGTATTTT
NA,TRBJ2-7,NA,TRBV7-2,CASSLTPGLGEQYF,TGTGCCAGCAGCTTAACTCCTGGGTTGGGGGAGCAGTACTTC
NA,TRBJ2-3,many,TRBV5-1,CASREAGTDTQYF,TGCGCCAGCAGGGAGGCGGGGACAGATACGCAGTATTTT
NA,TRBJ2-3,few,TRBV27,CASSFSSEDTQYF,TGTGCCAGCAGTTTCAGTAGCGAAGATACGCAGTATTTT
TRBD1,TRBJ1-2,many,TRBV12-3/TRBV12-4,CASRRTGNYGYTF,TGTGCCAGCAGAAGGACAGGGAACTATGGCTACACCTTC
NA,TRBJ2-5,many,TRBV3-1,CASSYAAGLQETQYF,TGTGCCAGCAGCTACGCAGCGGGCCTCCAAGAGACCCAGTACTTC
NA,TRBJ2-1,NA,TRBV11-1,CASSLEAPSSYNEQFF,TGTGCCAGCAGCTTAGAAGCGCCGAGCTCCTACAATGAGCAGTTCTTC
NA,TRBJ2-3,NA,TRBV10-3,CAIRAGPQGQYF,TGTGCCATCAGGGCGGGACCCCAAGGGCAGTATTTT
TRBD1,TRBJ1-3,NA,TRBV4-2,CASSQDLDRAGNTIYF,TGTGCCAGCAGCCAAGACTTAGACAGGGCCGGAAACACCATATATTTT
TRBD1,TRBJ2-5,NA,TRBV29-1,CSVYNRGRMETQYF,TGCAGCGTTTATAACAGGGGGCGCATGGAGACCCAGTACTTC
NA,TRBJ2-1,few,TRBV20-1,CSATTGRSHNEQFF,TGCAGTGCTACTACAGGGAGGAGCCACAATGAGCAGTTCTTC